The entry that follows covers one TCR beta chain sequence. Antigen unknown. Primed by a sample-barcoded 5' primer and a J-beta primer mix, a second PCR proceeded for about 7 to 12 cycles. TCRdb re-analysed the 5' RACE reads in MiXCR, keeping a single row per CDR3 protein. The sample comprises more than 650,000 distinct CDR3 sequences, about 53% of which are singletons, and approximately 41% rests with the top ten. Every sample gave at least 6 micrograms of total RNA when it was extracted. This sample was included in a study of blood T cells in healthy people across ages. Study-wide results and limits: Naive T cell percentage and TCR beta diversity correlated strongly. It was held that diversity estimates obtained from one million T cells represented underestimates. Both higher diversity and more naive CD4+ cells marked long-lived donors when set against aged donors.

Looked up from germline, CDR1 is MGHDK and CDR2 is SYGVNS. This CDR3 has 14 residues. J lost 5 bases, V lost 4 bases, and 5 bases had no gene match. Sample: blood. The clonotype originates from a man older than 75 in good health. V gene TRBV25-1 combines with J gene TRBJ2-1; TRBD2 matches 7 bases. DNA of the CDR3: TGTGCCAGCAGTGGGGGAGGGGACCACAATGAGCAGTTCTTC. Translating it yields CASSGGGDHNEQFF. Variable domain in full (rest from reference TRBV25-1 and TRBJ2-1): EADIYQTPRYLVIGTGKKITLECSQTMGHDKMYWYQQDPGMELHLIHYSYGVNSTEKGDLSSESTVSRIRTEHFPLTLESARPSHTSQYLCASSGGGDHNEQFFGPGTRLTVL.